The sequence of this T cell receptor beta chain was determined in a study of neurological immune-mediated disorders. The V gene lost 6 bases and the J gene lost 3 bases, with 17 bases spanning the gap. The length of the CDR3 is 15 residues. This clonotype was seen ten or more times. TCRdb redid the calling of the 5' RACE reads with MiXCR, one entry per CDR3 protein. The data hold over 65,000 distinct CDR3 sequences, with around a tenth observed a single time. The receptor's source is a middle-aged man in good health. The rearrangement joins TRBV12-3 or TRBV12-4 to TRBJ1-1, with a weak D call TRBD1 (5 bases). Sequenced input: PBMCs. The CDR3 loop is CASSRTGGEDTEAFF. The DNA for the CDR3 is TGTGCCAGCAGCCGGACGGGGGGAGAGGACACTGAAGCTTTCTTT.